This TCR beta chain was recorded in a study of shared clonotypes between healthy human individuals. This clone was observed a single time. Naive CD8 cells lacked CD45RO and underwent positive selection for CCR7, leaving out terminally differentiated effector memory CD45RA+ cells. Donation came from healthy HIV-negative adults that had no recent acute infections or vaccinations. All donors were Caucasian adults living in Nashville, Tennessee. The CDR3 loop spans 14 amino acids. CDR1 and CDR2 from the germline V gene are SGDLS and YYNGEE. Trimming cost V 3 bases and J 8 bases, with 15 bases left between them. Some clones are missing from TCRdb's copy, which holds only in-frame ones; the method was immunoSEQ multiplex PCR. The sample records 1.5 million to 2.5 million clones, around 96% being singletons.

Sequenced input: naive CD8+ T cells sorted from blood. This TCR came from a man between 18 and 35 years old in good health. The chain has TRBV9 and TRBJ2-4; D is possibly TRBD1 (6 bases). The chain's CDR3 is CASSASGTIDIQYF. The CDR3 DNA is TGTGCCAGCAGCGCATCCGGGACAATAGACATTCAGTACTTC.